These T cell receptor beta chains were read from a single sample in a study of spatial heterogeneity in lung cancer. TCRdb analysed the 5' RACE reads with MiXCR anew, one entry per CDR3 protein. The data show 100,000 to 120,000 distinct CDR3 sequences, with 9.5% to 14% seen just once and around 24% held by the top ten. Sequenced material: PBMCs, taken at follow-up. These receptors all come from a female donor with early-stage non-small cell lung cancer. CDR3s include the opening cysteine and the closing phenylalanine or tryptophan. A D gene is named only where the DNA matches it firmly. Not all rows give a size; the values are once, few, many and, for expanded clones, a class.

abundance	v_gene	j_gene	d_gene	CDR3nt	CDR3aa
many	TRBV9	TRBJ2-3	-	TGTGCCAGCAGCGTAGTCGGGACCACAGATACGCAGTATTTT	CASSVVGTTDTQYF
-	TRBV20-1	TRBJ2-2	TRBD1	TGCAGTGCTAGGGCCGAGGGAAGACAGGGTAACACCGGGGAGCTGTTTTTT	CSARAEGRQGNTGELFF
few	TRBV25-1	TRBJ1-1	-	TGTGCCAGCAGTGAACGTCTAACCACCAGGCTGAACACTGAAGCTTTCTTT	CASSERLTTRLNTEAFF
many	TRBV12-3/TRBV12-4	TRBJ1-6	-	TGTGCCAGCAGTTTCGGAGACACACTCAGAGGGAATTCACCCCTCCACTTT	CASSFGDTLRGNSPLHF
few	TRBV6-2/TRBV6-3	TRBJ2-3	TRBD2	TGTGCCAGCAGTAAGCTGGATAGCGGGAGGAGGTATACGCAGTATTTT	CASSKLDSGRRYTQYF
few	TRBV30	TRBJ2-3	-	TGTGCCTCGGGCGGCTCAGATACGCAGTATTTT	CASGGSDTQYF
many	TRBV19	TRBJ1-5	TRBD1	TGTGCCAGTAGTGAGACAGGGGGCAATCAGCCCCAGCATTTT	CASSETGGNQPQHF
few	TRBV5-1	TRBJ2-3	-	TGCGCCAGCAGCTTTGGCGGAAGTAGCACAGATACGCAGTATTTT	CASSFGGSSTDTQYF
-	TRBV2	TRBJ1-1	-	TGTGCCAGCAGTGAAGAGCAGAACACTGAAGCTTTCTTT	CASSEEQNTEAFF
many	TRBV20-1	TRBJ1-6	-	TGCAGTGCTATAGGGGCAACATATAATTCACCCCTCCACTTT	CSAIGATYNSPLHF
-	TRBV5-1	TRBJ1-1	-	TGCGCCAGCAGCTCGTTGGGGCGGTACACTGAAGCTTTCTTT	CASSSLGRYTEAFF
-	TRBV30	TRBJ2-3	TRBD2	TGTGCCTGGACAACTAGCGTGGCGCAGTATTTT	CAWTTSVAQYF
many	TRBV30	TRBJ2-7	TRBD1	TGTGCCTGGGGACAGGGGGACTACGAGCAGTACTTC	CAWGQGDYEQYF
few	TRBV7-9	TRBJ2-2	-	TGTGCCAGCAGGCACGGTCGGAACACCGGGGAGCTGTTTTTT	CASRHGRNTGELFF
many	TRBV10-3	TRBJ1-4	TRBD1	TGTGCCATCAGTGATGGATCTGACAGGGGCCCCAATGAAAAACTGTTTTTT	CAISDGSDRGPNEKLFF
-	TRBV20-1	TRBJ2-5	TRBD1	TGCAGTGCTAGAGACGATACAGGGGAAGGGCCTAGTGAGGAGACCCAGTACTTC	CSARDDTGEGPSEETQYF
few	TRBV18	TRBJ1-1	TRBD1	TGTGCCAGCTCACCAACAGCAGGGGGGACTGAAGCTTTCTTT	CASSPTAGGTEAFF
few	TRBV28	TRBJ2-2	-	TGTGCCAGCGGTAAATGGACCGGGGAGCTGTTTTTT	CASGKWTGELFF
-	TRBV29-1	TRBJ1-1	-	TGCAGCGGACAGGAGGGTACTCTGAGCGCTGAAGCTTTCTTT	CSGQEGTLSAEAFF
few	TRBV6-2/TRBV6-3	TRBJ1-1	TRBD1	TGTGCCAGCAGTTACCAGGGGGCCTGGAGCACTGAAGCTTTCTTT	CASSYQGAWSTEAFF
-	TRBV5-1	TRBJ2-5	-	TGCGCCAGCAGCTTGTTAACGGTGGAGACCCAGTACTTC	CASSLLTVETQYF
many	TRBV2	TRBJ2-5	-	TGTGCCAGCAGTGACCCAGTTGGAATCCAAGAGACCCAGTACTTC	CASSDPVGIQETQYF
-	TRBV10-3	TRBJ2-1	-	TGTGCCATCAGTGAGTCGGGAGTCACCTACAATGAGCAGTTCTTC	CAISESGVTYNEQFF
few	TRBV28	TRBJ2-7	-	TGTGCCAGCAGCTTAACTGGGACCTACGAGCAGTACTTC	CASSLTGTYEQYF
few	TRBV25-1	TRBJ2-7	TRBD1	TGTGCCAGCACTCCCACGGACAGGGTGAGATTTAAGCAGTACTTC	CASTPTDRVRFKQYF
-	TRBV9	TRBJ1-2	TRBD1	TGTGCCAGCAGCGGCCGACAGGGGACCTTACTATATGGCTACACCTTC	CASSGRQGTLLYGYTF
-	TRBV28	TRBJ2-3	TRBD1	TGTGCCAGCAGTGGTGCTGACAGGGTCTCAGATACGCAGTATTTT	CASSGADRVSDTQYF
few	TRBV18	TRBJ2-5	TRBD2	TGTGCCAGCTCCCTAACTAGCGGAAGATACCAAGAGACCCAGTACTTC	CASSLTSGRYQETQYF
few	TRBV3-1	TRBJ2-3	TRBD2	TGTGCCAGCAGCCGTGGACTAGCGGGAGTGAATACGCAGTATTTT	CASSRGLAGVNTQYF
few	TRBV12-3/TRBV12-4	TRBJ1-2	-	TGTGCCAGCGGCAGGGGATATGGCTACACCTTC	CASGRGYGYTF
many	TRBV27	TRBJ1-6	-	TGTGCCAGCAGTTTCTTGACCAGTCTAGATTCACCCCTCCACTTT	CASSFLTSLDSPLHF
many	TRBV6-2/TRBV6-3	TRBJ1-2	-	TGTGCCAGCAGTTTGAACTATGGCTACACCTTC	CASSLNYGYTF
medium-sized	TRBV11-3	TRBJ2-1	-	TGTGCCAGCAGCCCGCGGACCACGGGGTCCTACAATGAGCAGTTCTTC	CASSPRTTGSYNEQFF